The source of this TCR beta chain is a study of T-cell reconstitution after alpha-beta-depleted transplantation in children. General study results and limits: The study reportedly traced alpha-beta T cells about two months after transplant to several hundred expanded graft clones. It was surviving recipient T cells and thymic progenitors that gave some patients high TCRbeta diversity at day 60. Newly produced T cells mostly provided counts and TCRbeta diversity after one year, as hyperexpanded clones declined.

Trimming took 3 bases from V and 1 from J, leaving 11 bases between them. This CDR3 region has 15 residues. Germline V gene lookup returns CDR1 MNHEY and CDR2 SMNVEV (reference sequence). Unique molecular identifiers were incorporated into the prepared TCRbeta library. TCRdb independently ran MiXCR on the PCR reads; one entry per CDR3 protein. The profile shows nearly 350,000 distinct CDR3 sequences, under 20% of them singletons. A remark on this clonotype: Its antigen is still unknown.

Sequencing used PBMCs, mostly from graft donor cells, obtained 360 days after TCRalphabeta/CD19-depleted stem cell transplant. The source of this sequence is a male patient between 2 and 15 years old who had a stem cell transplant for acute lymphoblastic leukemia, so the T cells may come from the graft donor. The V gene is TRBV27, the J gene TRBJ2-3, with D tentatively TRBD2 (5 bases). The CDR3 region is CASSFEGVGTDTQYF. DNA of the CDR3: TGTGCCAGCAGTTTTGAGGGAGTGGGCACAGATACGCAGTATTTT.